This T cell receptor (beta chain) comes out of a study of blood T cell repertoires in COVID-19. Looking at the study overall: Samples of COVID-19 (acute and convalescent) were obtained from the United States, Italy and Spain. T cells, B-cell-depleted T cells, or PBMCs provided the cDNA or gDNA that served as material.

CDR3 size: 13 residues. V was shortened by 6 bases and J by 5 bases, with 11 bases between the two germline ends. Germline values: CDR1 SEHNR, CDR2 FQNEAQ (reference sequence). Methods used by the authors: Amplifying reference gene primers gave estimates of nucleated cell counts. Clones were read by immunoSEQ multiplex PCR, and TCRdb kept only the in-frame ones, dropping some. V and J calls and clone size are those listed in that table; D and trimming were worked out from the DNA. The sample lists about 110,000 clones, roughly 84% seen once, with 3.4% in the top ten. Material for sequencing was peripheral blood. V and J are TRBV7-9 and TRBJ1-5, with a possible D match to TRBD1 (6 bases). This sequence originates from a man aged 35 to 55 with acute or convalescent COVID-19. Here the CDR3 reads CASSRTGYQPQHF. DNA of the CDR3: TGTGCCAGCAGTCGAACAGGGTATCAGCCCCAGCATTTT.